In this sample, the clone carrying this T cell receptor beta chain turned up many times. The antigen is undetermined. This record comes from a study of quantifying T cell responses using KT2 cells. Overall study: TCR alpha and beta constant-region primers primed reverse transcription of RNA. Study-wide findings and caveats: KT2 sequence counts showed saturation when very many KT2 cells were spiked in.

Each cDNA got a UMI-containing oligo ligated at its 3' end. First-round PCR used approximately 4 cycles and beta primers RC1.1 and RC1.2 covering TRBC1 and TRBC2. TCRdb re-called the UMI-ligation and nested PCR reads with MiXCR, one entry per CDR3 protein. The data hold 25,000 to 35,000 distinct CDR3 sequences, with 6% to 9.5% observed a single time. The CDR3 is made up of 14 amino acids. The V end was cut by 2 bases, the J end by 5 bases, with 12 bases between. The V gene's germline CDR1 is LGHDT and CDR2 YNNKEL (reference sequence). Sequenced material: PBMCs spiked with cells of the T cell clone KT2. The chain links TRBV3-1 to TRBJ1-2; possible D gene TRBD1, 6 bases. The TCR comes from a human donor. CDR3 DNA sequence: TGTGCCAGCAGCCAAAGCCCCACAGGGTATGGCTACACCTTC. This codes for CASSQSPTGYGYTF.